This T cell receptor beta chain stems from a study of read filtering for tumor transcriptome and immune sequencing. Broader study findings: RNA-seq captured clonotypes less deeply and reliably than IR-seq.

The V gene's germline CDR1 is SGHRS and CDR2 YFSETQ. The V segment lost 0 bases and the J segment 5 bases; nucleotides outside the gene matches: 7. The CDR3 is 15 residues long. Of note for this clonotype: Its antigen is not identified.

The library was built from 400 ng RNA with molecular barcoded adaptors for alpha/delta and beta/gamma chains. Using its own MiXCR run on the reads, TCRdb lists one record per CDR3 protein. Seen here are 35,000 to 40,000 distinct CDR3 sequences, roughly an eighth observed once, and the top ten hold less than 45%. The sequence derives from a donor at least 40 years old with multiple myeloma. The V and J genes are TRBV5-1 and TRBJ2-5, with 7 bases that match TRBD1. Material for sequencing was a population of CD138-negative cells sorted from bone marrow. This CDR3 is CASSLGWDRGETQYF. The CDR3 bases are TGCGCCAGCAGCTTGGGATGGGACAGAGGGGAGACCCAGTACTTC.